This T cell receptor beta chain came from a study of blood T cell repertoires in COVID-19. Across the study: Acute and convalescent COVID-19 samples came from the United States, Italy and Spain. PBMCs, B-cell-depleted T cells, or T cells provided the cDNA or gDNA that made up the material.

V lost 4 bases, J lost 0 bases, and 10 bases lay in between. This CDR3 is built from 15 residues. Germline assignment: CDR1 SGHKS and CDR2 YYEKEE (reference sequence). The table lists this clone with a count of one. As handled by the study authors: Estimation of nucleated cell counts relied on the amplification of reference gene primers. Measured with immunoSEQ multiplex PCR; TCRdb has only the in-frame clones, and not every one. V and J calls and clone size are copied from that table; D and trimming were computed from the DNA. Counted here are some 150,000 clones, around 89% occurring once; the ten biggest clones make up around 2.9%.

Input material: peripheral blood. This chain joins TRBV5-5 and TRBJ2-2; D is unclear. The clonotype originates from a man aged 60 to 69 with acute or convalescent COVID-19. Here the CDR3 DNA reads TGTGCCAGCAGCCAGATCCTAGCGAACACCGGGGAGCTGTTTTTT. It yields the protein CASSQILANTGELFF.